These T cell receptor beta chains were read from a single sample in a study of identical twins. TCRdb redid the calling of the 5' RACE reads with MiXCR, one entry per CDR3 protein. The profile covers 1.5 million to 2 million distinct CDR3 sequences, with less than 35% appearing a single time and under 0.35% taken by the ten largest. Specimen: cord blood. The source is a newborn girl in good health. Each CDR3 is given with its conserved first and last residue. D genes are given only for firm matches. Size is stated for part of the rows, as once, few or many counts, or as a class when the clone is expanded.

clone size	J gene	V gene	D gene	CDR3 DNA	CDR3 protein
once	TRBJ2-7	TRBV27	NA	TGTGCCGGCAGATCCCCGGGCGCCAGACCCTACGAGCAGTACTTC	CAGRSPGARPYEQYF
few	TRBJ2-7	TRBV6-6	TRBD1	TGTGCTAGCAGTTACTCGTACAGTCACAGGGGTAATGAGCAGTACTTC	CASSYSYSHRGNEQYF
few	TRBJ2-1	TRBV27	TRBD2	TGTGCCAGCAGTTTTCCGGGACTAGCGATGTCCTACAATGAGCAGTTCTTC	CASSFPGLAMSYNEQFF
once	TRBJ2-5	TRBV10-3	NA	TGTGCCATCAGTGAGCGGGATAGTAAAGAGACCCAGTACTTC	CAISERDSKETQYF
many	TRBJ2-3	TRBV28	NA	TGTGCCAGCCAAGCGGCAGATACGCAGTATTTT	CASQAADTQYF
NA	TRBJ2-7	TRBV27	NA	TGTGCCAGCAGAGGAGCGGCCTACAATGAGCAGTACTTC	CASRGAAYNEQYF
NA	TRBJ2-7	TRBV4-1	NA	TGCGCCAGCAGCTCTTTAGCCCAGAGGGGCAATGAGCAGTACTTC	CASSSLAQRGNEQYF
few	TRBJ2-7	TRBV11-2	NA	TGTGCCAGCAGCTTAGGAGTCCGGGGGTCAAAACCCTACGAGCAGTACTTC	CASSLGVRGSKPYEQYF
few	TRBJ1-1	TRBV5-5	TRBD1	TGTGCCAGCAGCCTGGGGGACAGGGAATACACTGAAGCTTTCTTT	CASSLGDREYTEAFF
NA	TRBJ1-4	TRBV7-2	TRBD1	TGTGCCAGCAGCGATGGACAGGGTCGATTTAATGAAAAACTGTTTTTT	CASSDGQGRFNEKLFF
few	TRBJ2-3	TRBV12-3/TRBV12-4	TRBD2	TGTGCCAGCAGCCTAGCGGGGGGGGTGGCAGATACGCAGTATTTT	CASSLAGGVADTQYF
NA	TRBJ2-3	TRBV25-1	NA	TGTGCCAGCAGTGAAAACAGGGGAGGGAGCACAGATACGCAGTATTTT	CASSENRGGSTDTQYF
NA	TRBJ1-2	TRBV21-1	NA	TGTGCCAGCATCCTGGGACGGGAGAACTATGGCTACACCTTC	CASILGRENYGYTF
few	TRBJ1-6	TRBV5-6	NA	TGTGCCAGCAGCTCTTGGGGTACCTATAATTCACCCCTCCACTTT	CASSSWGTYNSPLHF
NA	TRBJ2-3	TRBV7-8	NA	TGTGCCAGCAGCTTAAGTCCGGCGGCAAACACAGATACGCAGTATTTT	CASSLSPAANTDTQYF
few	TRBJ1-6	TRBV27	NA	TGTGCCAGCAGTTTCCGCTTGCAGCCCCTCCACTTT	CASSFRLQPLHF
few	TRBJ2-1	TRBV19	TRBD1	TGTGCCAGTAGTATCCGAGACAGGGTAGGAAATGAGCAGTTCTTC	CASSIRDRVGNEQFF
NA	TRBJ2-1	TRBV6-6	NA	TGTGCCAGCCTCAGGGACCCAGACAATGAGCAGTTCTTC	CASLRDPDNEQFF
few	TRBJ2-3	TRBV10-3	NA	TGTGCCTCTTCTTGGCAGGATTACGCAGATACGCAGTATTTT	CASSWQDYADTQYF
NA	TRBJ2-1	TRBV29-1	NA	TGCAGCGTTGAAGAACTGCGGGGCAATGAGCAGTTCTTC	CSVEELRGNEQFF
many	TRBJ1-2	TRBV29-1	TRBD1	TGCAGCGTTGGGGACAGCTTCTATGGCTACACCTTC	CSVGDSFYGYTF
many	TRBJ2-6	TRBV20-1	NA	TGCAGTGCCCGGACAGGGGCCAACGTCCTGACTTTC	CSARTGANVLTF